This entry lists 7 T cell receptor beta chains sequenced from one sample in a study of OX40 agonist ivuxolimab in advanced cancers. Using immunoSEQ multiplex PCR, the repertoire was profiled, and TCRdb retains in-frame clones only, with some absent. This repertoire shows some 83,000 clones, roughly 93% found once; its top ten account for around 6%. This specimen was CD4+ or CD8+ T cells sorted from blood, taken in a trial of the OX40 agonist ivuxolimab. All receptors derive from an adult with an advanced solid tumor such as melanoma, head and neck, liver or kidney cancer.

V gene TRBV7-6 combines with J gene TRBJ2-5; D may match TRBD1 or TRBD2 (6 bases each). Between the trimmed V and J ends, which lost 4 bases and 2 bases, there was a span of 14 bases. CDR1 and CDR2 (germline): SGHVS, FNYEAQ. CDR3 size: 15 residues. CDR3 amino acids: CASSSTGRLQETQYF. The CDR3 region has the DNA TGTGCCAGCAGCTCTACAGGGAGGTTGCAAGAGACCCAGTACTTC. The complete variable domain, with remaining parts taken from reference TRBV7-6 and TRBJ2-5, reads GAGVSQSPRYKVTKRGQDVALRCDPISGHVSLYWYRQALGQGPEFLTYFNYEAQQDKSGLPNDRFSAERPEGSISTLTIQRTEQRDSAMYRCASSSTGRLQETQYFGPGTRLLVL.

This chain uses TRBV30 with TRBJ1-5; D is ambiguous. CDR3 length equals 14 residues. V was cut by 2 bases and J by 3 bases, with 11 bases left in between. Germline assignment: CDR1 GTSNPN and CDR2 SVGIG (reference sequence). The CDR3 DNA is TGTGCCTGGAGTCCCGGACCCGTCAATCAGCCCCAGCATTTT. It is translated as CAWSPGPVNQPQHF.

The rearrangement links TRBV5-6 to TRBJ1-1; 9 nucleotides agree with TRBD1. This CDR3 has 14 amino acids. Unmatched junction bases numbered 6, after V lost 4 bases and J lost 5 bases. Germline lookup yields CDR1 SGHDT and CDR2 YYEEEE. CDR3 DNA: TGTGCCAGCAGCCTGGGGACAGGGATGACTGAAGCTTTCTTT. Protein sequence: CASSLGTGMTEAFF.

The chain recombines TRBV7-2 with TRBJ1-2, with a weak D call TRBD1 (6 bases). The ends were cut back, 5 bases at V and 6 bases at J, with 19 bases in the middle. This CDR3 has 15 amino acids. Germline V CDR1 and CDR2: SGHTA, FQGNSA. CDR3 loop: CASSPLSQGGHGYTF. Here the CDR3 DNA reads TGTGCCAGCAGCCCCCTTTCACAGGGAGGCCATGGCTACACCTTC.

The chain has TRBV19 and TRBJ1-2; D is unclear. The V end was cut by 3 bases, the J end by 5 bases, with 22 bases between. The CDR3 is made up of 17 amino acids. Germline CDR1 and CDR2: LNHDA and SQIVND (reference sequence). In nucleotides, the CDR3 is TGTGCCAGTAGTATCGAGTGGTTTGGCGGACGATCATATGGCTACACCTTC. Translation gives CASSIEWFGGRSYGYTF.

As DNA, the CDR3 is TGTGCCAGCTCACCCTACGGGACAGGGGGTGAGACCCAGTACTTC. Its protein product is CASSPYGTGGETQYF. This chain links TRBV18 with TRBJ2-5, with 11 bases aligning to TRBD1. J lost 5 bases, V lost 3 bases, and 5 bases had no gene match. CDR1 and CDR2 (germline): KGHSH, LQKENI. The CDR3 is 15 residues long.

The count of this clone is one. This chain joins TRBV5-8 and TRBJ1-2; a weak D match, TRBD1 (5 bases). The length of the CDR3 is 14 residues. Germline V gene data show CDR1 as SGHTS and CDR2 as YDEGEE. V was clipped by 3 bases and J by 0 bases, with 9 bases between them. CDR3 in DNA: TGTGCCAGCAGCTATGAGACAGCTAACTATGGCTACACCTTC. It encodes CASSYETANYGYTF.